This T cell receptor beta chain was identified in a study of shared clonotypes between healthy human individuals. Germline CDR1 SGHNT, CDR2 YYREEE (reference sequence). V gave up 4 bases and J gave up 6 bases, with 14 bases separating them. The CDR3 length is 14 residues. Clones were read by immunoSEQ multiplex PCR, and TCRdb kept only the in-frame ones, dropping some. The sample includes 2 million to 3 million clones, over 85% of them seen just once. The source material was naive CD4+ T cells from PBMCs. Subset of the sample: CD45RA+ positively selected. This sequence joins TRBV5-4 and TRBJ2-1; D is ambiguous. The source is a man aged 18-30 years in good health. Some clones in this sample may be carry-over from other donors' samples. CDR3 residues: CASSQSKTVNEQFF. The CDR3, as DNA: TGTGCCAGCAGCCAGAGCAAGACGGTCAATGAGCAGTTCTTC.